This paragraph covers one TCR beta chain sequence. The donors gave bone marrow, and they were healthy. It was with 60 Vbeta and 13 Jbeta primers that the PCR ran. Method: immunoSEQ multiplex PCR; TCRdb's copy keeps in-frame clones and lacks some. Altogether under 150,000 clones are present, 84% being singletons, with the ten largest covering over 2%. The sample is drawn from a study of cytomegalovirus exposure and HLA in healthy donors. This CDR3 has 15 amino acids. Germline lookup yields CDR1 SGDLS and CDR2 YYNGEE. Between the trimmed V and J ends, which lost 1 base and 4 bases, there was a span of 15 bases.

The sample was PBMCs. The V and J genes are TRBV9 and TRBJ2-7, with a tentative D call TRBD2 (6 bases). The TCR originated in a boy aged 2 to 10 in good health and CMV-seronegative. The CDR3 sequence is CASSVNAWGVYEQYF. The CDR3, as DNA: TGTGCCAGCAGCGTAAATGCCTGGGGGGTTTACGAGCAGTACTTC.